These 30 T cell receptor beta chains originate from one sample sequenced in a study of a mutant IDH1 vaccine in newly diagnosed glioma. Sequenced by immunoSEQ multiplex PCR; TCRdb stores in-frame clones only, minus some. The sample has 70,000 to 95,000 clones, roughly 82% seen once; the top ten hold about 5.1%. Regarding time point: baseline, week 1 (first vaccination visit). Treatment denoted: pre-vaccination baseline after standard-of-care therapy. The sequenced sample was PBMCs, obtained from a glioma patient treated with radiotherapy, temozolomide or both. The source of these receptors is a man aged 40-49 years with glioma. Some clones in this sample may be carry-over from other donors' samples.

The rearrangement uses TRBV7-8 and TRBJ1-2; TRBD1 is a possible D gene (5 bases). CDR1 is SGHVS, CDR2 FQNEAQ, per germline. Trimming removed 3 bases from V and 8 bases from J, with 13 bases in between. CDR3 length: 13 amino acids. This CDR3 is CASSFQGNLGYTF. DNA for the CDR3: TGTGCCAGCAGCTTCCAGGGTAATTTGGGCTACACCTTC.

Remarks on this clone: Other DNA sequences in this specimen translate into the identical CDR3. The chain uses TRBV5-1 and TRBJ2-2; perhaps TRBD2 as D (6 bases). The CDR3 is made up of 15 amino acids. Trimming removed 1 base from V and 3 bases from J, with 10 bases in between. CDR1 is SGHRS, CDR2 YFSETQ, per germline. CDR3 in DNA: TGCGCCAGCAGCTTGAGGCGGGGCGACACCGGGGAGCTGTTTTTT. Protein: CASSLRRGDTGELFF. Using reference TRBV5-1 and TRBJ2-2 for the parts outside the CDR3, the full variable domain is KAGVTQTPRYLIKTRGQQVTLSCSPISGHRSVSWYQQTPGQGLQFLFEYFSETQRNKGNFPGRFSGRQFSNSRSEMNVSTLELGDSALYLCASSLRRGDTGELFFGEGSRLTVL.

CDR3 in DNA: TGTGCCAGCAGCTTGGGGGGTCGCAATCAGCCCCAGCATTTT. Encoded protein: CASSLGGRNQPQHF. This sequence joins TRBV7-6 and TRBJ1-5; possibly TRBD1 for D (5 bases). The CDR3 totals 14 residues. Germline loops: CDR1 SGHVS, CDR2 FNYEAQ. V gave up 3 bases and J gave up 2 bases, with 8 bases separating them. Together with reference TRBV7-6 and TRBJ1-5, the CDR3 gives the full variable domain: GAGVSQSPRYKVTKRGQDVALRCDPISGHVSLYWYRQALGQGPEFLTYFNYEAQQDKSGLPNDRFSAERPEGSISTLTIQRTEQRDSAMYRCASSLGGRNQPQHFGDGTRLSIL.

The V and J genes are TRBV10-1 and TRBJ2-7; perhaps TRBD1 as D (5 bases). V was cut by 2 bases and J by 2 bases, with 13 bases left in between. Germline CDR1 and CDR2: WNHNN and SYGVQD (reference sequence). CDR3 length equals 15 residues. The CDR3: CASSEGSDIPYEQYF. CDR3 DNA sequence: TGCGCCAGCAGTGAGGGATCGGACATCCCCTACGAGCAGTACTTC.

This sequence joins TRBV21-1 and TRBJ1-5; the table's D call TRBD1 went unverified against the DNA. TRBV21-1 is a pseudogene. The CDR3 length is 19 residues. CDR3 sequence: CASSSHRGLRAPLHQPQHF. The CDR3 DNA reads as TGTGCCAGCAGCAGTCACAGGGGATTGAGGGCCCCACTTCATCAGCCCCAGCATTTT.

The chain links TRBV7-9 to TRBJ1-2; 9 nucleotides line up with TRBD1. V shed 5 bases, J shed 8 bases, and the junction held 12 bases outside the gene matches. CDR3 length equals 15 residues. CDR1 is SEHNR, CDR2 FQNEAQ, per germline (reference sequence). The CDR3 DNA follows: TGTGCCAGCAGCACACAGGGGGCAGTGGAACGGGGCTACACCTTC. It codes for CASSTQGAVERGYTF.

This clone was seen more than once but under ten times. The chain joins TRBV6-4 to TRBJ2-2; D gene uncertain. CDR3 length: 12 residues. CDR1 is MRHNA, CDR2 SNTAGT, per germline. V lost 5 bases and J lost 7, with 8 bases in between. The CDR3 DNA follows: TGTGCCAGCAGTTCAGACATCGGGGAGCTGTTTTTT. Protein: CASSSDIGELFF.

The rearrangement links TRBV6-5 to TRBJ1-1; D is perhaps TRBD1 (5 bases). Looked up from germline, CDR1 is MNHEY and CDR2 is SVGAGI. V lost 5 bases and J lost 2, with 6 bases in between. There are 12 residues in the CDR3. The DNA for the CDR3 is TGTGCCAGCAGTCAGGGTAACACTGAAGCTTTCTTT. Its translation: CASSQGNTEAFF.

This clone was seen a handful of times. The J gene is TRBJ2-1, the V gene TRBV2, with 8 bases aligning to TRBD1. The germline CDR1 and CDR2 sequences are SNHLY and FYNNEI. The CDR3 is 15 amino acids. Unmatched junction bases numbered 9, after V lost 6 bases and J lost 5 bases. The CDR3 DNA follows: TGTGCCAGCAGAGGCCGGGACAGGTCCCACAATGAGCAGTTCTTC. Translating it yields CASRGRDRSHNEQFF.

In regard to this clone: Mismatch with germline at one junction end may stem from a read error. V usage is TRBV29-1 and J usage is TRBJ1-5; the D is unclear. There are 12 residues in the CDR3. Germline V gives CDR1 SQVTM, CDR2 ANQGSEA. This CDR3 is CSVREGNQPQRF. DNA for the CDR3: TGCAGCGTGAGGGAGGGCAATCAGCCCCAGCGTTTT.

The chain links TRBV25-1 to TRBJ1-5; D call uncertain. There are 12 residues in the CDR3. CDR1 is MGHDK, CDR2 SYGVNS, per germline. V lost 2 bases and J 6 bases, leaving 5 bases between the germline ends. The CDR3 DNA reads TGTGCCAGCAGTGAACAGAGTCAGCCCCAGCATTTT. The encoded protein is CASSEQSQPQHF.

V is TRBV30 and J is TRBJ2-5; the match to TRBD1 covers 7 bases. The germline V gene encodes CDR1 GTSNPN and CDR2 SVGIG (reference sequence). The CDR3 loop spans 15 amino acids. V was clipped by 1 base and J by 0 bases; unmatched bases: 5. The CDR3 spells CAWSEDRRHQETQYF. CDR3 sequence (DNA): TGTGCCTGGAGTGAGGACAGGAGGCACCAAGAGACCCAGTACTTC.

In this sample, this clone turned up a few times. Written as DNA, the CDR3 is TGTGCCAGCAGCACTCCGGGACTAGGAATCTACGAGCAGTACTTC. Translation gives CASSTPGLGIYEQYF. The genes are TRBV5-4 and TRBJ2-7; 8 bases fit TRBD2. The CDR3 is 15 residues long. Germline V CDR1 and CDR2: SGHNT, YYREEE (reference sequence). V lost 4 bases to trimming and J lost 3 bases; unmatched junction nucleotides: 9.

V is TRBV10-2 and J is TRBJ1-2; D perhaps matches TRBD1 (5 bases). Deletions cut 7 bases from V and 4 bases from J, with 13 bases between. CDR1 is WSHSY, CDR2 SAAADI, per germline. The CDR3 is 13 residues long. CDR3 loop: CASTTMGGYGYTF. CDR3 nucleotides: TGCGCCAGCACCACCATGGGGGGCTATGGCTACACCTTC.

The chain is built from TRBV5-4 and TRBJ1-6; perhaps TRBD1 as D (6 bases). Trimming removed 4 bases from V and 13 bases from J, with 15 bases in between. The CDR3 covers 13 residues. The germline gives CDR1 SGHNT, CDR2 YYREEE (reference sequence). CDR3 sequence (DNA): TGTGCCAGCAGCCCGGGACAAGGGGACCCCCTCCACTTT. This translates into CASSPGQGDPLHF.

CDR3 residues: CASSLLAGGQYEQYF. For the CDR3, the DNA is TGTGCCAGCAGCTTATTAGCGGGGGGCCAATACGAGCAGTACTTC. J is TRBJ2-7 and V is TRBV7-8, with 10 bases fitting TRBD2. This CDR3 spans 15 amino acids. Germline CDR1 is SGHVS and CDR2 is FQNEAQ. V was clipped by 2 bases and J by 4 bases; unmatched bases: 5.

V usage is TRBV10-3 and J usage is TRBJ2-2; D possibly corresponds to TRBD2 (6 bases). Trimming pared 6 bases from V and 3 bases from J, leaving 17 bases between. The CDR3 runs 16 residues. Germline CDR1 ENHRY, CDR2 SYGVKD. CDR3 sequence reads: CAISEGGHDDTGELFF. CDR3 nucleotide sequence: TGTGCCATCAGCGAGGGAGGACACGACGACACCGGGGAGCTGTTTTTT.

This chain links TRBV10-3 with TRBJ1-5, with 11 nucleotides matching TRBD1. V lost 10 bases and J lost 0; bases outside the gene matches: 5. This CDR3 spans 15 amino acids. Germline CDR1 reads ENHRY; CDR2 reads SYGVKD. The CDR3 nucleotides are TGTGCCACCGGACAGGGGGCTTATAGCAATCAGCCCCAGCATTTT. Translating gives CATGQGAYSNQPQHF.

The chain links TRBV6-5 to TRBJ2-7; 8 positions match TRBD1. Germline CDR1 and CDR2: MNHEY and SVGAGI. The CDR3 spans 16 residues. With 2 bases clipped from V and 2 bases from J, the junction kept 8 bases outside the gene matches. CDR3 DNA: TGTGCCAGCAGTTACCTGGACAGGGTAGGTGCCTACGAGCAGTACTTC. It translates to CASSYLDRVGAYEQYF.

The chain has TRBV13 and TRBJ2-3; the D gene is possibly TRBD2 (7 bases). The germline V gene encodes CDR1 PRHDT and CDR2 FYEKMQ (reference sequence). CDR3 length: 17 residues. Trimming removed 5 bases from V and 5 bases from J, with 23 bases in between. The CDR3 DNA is TGTGCCAGCAGCCACTACGCCGGAGGGGGGGCAGGAGATACGCAGTATTTT. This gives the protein CASSHYAGGGAGDTQYF. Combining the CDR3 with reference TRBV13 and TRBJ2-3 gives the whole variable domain AAGVIQSPRHLIKEKRETATLKCYPIPRHDTVYWYQQGPGQDPQFLISFYEKMQSDKGSIPDRFSAQQFSDYHSELNMSSLELGDSALYFCASSHYAGGGAGDTQYFGPGTRLTVL.

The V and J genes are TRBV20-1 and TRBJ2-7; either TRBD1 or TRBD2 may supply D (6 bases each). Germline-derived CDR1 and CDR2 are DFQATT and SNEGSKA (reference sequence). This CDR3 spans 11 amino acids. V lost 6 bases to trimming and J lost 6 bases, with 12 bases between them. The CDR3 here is CSATGGAEQYF. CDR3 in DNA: TGCAGTGCCACCGGGGGCGCCGAGCAGTACTTC.

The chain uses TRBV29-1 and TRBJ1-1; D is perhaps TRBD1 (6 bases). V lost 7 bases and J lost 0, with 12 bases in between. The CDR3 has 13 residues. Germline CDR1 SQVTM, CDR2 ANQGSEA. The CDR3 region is CSGLQGLNTEAFF. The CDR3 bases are TGCAGCGGCCTACAGGGTTTGAACACTGAAGCTTTCTTT.

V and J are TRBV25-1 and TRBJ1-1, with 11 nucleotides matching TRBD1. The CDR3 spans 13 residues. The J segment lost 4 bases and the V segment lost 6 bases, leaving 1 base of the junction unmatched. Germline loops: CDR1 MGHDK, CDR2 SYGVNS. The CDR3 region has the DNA TGTGCCAGCAGGGGGACAGGGGGCACTGAAGCTTTCTTT. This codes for CASRGTGGTEAFF.

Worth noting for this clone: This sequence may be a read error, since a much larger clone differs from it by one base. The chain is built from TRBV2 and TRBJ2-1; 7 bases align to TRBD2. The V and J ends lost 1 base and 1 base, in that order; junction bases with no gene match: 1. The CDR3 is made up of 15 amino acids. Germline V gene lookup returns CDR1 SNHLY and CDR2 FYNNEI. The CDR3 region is CASSEVGGSYNEQFF. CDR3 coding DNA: TGTGCCAGCAGTGAAGTCGGGGGGTCCTACAATGAGCAGTTCTTC. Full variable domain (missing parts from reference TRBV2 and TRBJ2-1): EPEVTQTPSHQVTQMGQEVILRCVPISNHLYFYWYRQILGQKVEFLVSFYNNEISEKSEIFDDQFSVERPDGSNFTLKIRSTKLEDSAMYFCASSEVGGSYNEQFFGPGTRLTVL.

The CDR3 sequence is CASSLSSGAPYEQYF. DNA for the CDR3: TGCGCCAGCAGCTTGTCTAGCGGGGCTCCCTACGAGCAGTACTTC. This chain joins TRBV5-1 and TRBJ2-7; TRBD2 aligns across 9 bases. The CDR3 loop spans 15 amino acids. Germline assignment: CDR1 SGHRS and CDR2 YFSETQ. With 1 base clipped from V and 2 bases from J, the junction kept 4 bases outside the gene matches. Drawing the rest from reference TRBV5-1 and TRBJ2-7, the complete variable domain is KAGVTQTPRYLIKTRGQQVTLSCSPISGHRSVSWYQQTPGQGLQFLFEYFSETQRNKGNFPGRFSGRQFSNSRSEMNVSTLELGDSALYLCASSLSSGAPYEQYFGPGTRLTVT.

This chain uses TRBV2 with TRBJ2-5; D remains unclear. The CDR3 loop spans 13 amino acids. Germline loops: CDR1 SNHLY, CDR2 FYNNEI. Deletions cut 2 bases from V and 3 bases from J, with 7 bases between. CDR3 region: CASSEIRKETQYF. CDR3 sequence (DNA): TGTGCCAGCAGTGAAATCCGAAAAGAGACCCAGTACTTC.

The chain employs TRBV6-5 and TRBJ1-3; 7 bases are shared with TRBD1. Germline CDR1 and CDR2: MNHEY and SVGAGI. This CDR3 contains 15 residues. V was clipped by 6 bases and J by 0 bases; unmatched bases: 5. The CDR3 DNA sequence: TGTGCCAGCAGACCGGACAGGTTCTCTGGAAACACCATATATTTT. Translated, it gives CASRPDRFSGNTIYF.

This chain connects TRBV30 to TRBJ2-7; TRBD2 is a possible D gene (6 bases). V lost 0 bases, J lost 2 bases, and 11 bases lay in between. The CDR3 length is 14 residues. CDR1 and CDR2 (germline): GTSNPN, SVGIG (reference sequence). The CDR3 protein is CAWSVGGVTYEQYF. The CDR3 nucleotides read TGTGCCTGGAGTGTCGGCGGGGTAACCTACGAGCAGTACTTC. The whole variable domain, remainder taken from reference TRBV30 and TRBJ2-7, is SQTIHQWPATLVQPVGSPLSLECTVEGTSNPNLYWYRQAAGRGLQLLFYSVGIGQISSEVPQNLSASRPQDRQFILSSKKLLLSDSGFYLCAWSVGGVTYEQYFGPGTRLTVT.

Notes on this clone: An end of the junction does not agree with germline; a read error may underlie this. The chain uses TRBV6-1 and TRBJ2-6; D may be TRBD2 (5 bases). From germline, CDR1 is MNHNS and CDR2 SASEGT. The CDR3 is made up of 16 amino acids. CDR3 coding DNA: TGCGCCAGCAGTGAGGGTTATCTGGCTGGGGCCAACGTCCTGACTTTC. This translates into CASSEGYLAGANVLTF.

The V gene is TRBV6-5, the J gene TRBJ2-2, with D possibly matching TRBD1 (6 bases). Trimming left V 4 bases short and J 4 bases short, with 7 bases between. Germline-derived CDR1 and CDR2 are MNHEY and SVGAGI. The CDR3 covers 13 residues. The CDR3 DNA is TGTGCCAGCAGTTGGACAGTCACCGGGGAGCTGTTTTTT. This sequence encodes CASSWTVTGELFF.